This T cell receptor beta chain is drawn from a study of technical replicates of blood from a handful of donors (TCRdb year 2017). Remarks on this clone: Its antigen is not yet known. No much larger clone is present one base from it, and per-base qualities are unavailable.

Libraries were made using the immunoSEQ multiplex PCR assay. Entries here come from immuneACCESS through TCRdb and include only in-frame sequences with V and J called. Some clones fail to appear in such tables; in the studies checked, an unresolved V gene covers under half of the shortfall, and the cause of the remainder is unknown. In this sample the table shows tens of thousands of clones, around nine tenths of which occur a single time. Approximately 0.4% of the sample is taken by the ten largest. The CDR3 covers 13 residues, taking in both the cysteine and the phenylalanine. The sequence is cut down to CDR3 DNA, 39 bases in frame from base 1. CDR1 MNHEY and CDR2 SMNVEV were looked up in the germline V gene (reference sequence). V is trimmed back by 4 bases and J by 4 bases, and the junction contains 4 bases that no gene match accounts for.

The sample was T cells isolated from PBMCs. This chain is built from TRBV27 and TRBJ2-7; 7 central bases correspond to TRBD1. The source is a human donor in good health. The CDR3 reads as follows: CASSYRGQYEQYF. The DNA sequence is TGTGCCAGCAGTTACAGGGGACAATACGAGCAGTACTTC.